The 24 T cell receptor beta chains below all came from one sample that was sequenced in a study of blood T cell repertoires in COVID-19. The protocol was immunoSEQ multiplex PCR, while the TCRdb copy is restricted to in-frame clones and leaves out a portion. The table records around 230,000 clones, roughly 85% of them present only once. Sequenced: peripheral blood. The source of these receptors is a man aged 50-60 years with COVID-19, enrolled during active disease.

The chain carries TRBV11-2 and TRBJ2-5, with 8 bases identical to TRBD2. V dropped 3 bases and J dropped 5; count of bases not matched to a gene: 5. The germline V gene encodes CDR1 SGHAT and CDR2 FQNNGV. The CDR3 covers 14 residues. The CDR3 coding sequence is TGTGCCAGCAGCTTCTCGGGGGGGCACGAGACCCAGTACTTC. Encoded protein: CASSFSGGHETQYF.

The rearrangement uses TRBV29-1 and TRBJ1-1, with TRBD1 as a possible D gene (6 bases). The CDR3 covers 14 residues. Germline V CDR1 and CDR2: SQVTM, ANQGSEA. With 4 bases removed from V and 6 bases from J, the gap between germline ends came to 18 bases. The CDR3, as DNA: TGCAGCGTTGCGGGCAGGGGCGAGGGCGCTGAAGCTTTCTTT. This codes for CSVAGRGEGAEAFF.

The rearrangement links TRBV3-1 (or the pseudogene TRBV3-2) to TRBJ1-2; 7 positions match TRBD1. This CDR3 spans 15 amino acids. Trimming at V came to 0 bases and at J to 8 bases, leaving 9 bases not matched to a gene. CDR1 is LGHDT and CDR2 is YNNKEL in the germline V gene (reference sequence). CDR3 in amino acids: CASSQDHRRGQGYTF. CDR3 nucleotide sequence: TGTGCCAGCAGCCAAGATCATCGTAGGGGGCAGGGCTACACCTTC.

J is TRBJ1-1 and V is TRBV28; 9 positions agree with TRBD1. The germline CDR1 and CDR2 sequences are MDHEN and SYDVKM. The CDR3 has 13 residues. Germline trimming cut 6 bases from V and 3 bases from J; bases unmatched to any gene: 2. The CDR3 nucleotides are TGTGCCAGCAGGAGGGACAGGGACACTGAAGCTTTCTTT. It specifies CASRRDRDTEAFF.

The chain combines TRBV4-1 with TRBJ1-4; D is perhaps TRBD1 (5 bases). The CDR3 runs to 13 residues. Trimming removed 2 bases from V and 8 bases from J, with 9 bases in between. Germline V CDR1 and CDR2: MGHRA, YSYEKL. This CDR3 reads CASSQSGGEKLFF. The DNA for the CDR3 is TGCGCCAGCAGCCAATCCGGGGGAGAAAAACTGTTTTTT.

CDR3: CASSLTSGGAGETQYF. CDR3 sequence (DNA): TGTGCCAGCAGCTTGACTAGCGGGGGGGCGGGAGAGACCCAGTACTTC. The chain uses TRBV7-8 and TRBJ2-5, with 14 bases aligning to TRBD2. The germline V gene encodes CDR1 SGHVS and CDR2 FQNEAQ. This CDR3 spans 16 amino acids. The J segment lost 4 bases and the V segment lost 3 bases, leaving 4 bases of the junction unmatched.

This clone has a handful of counts. The V call is TRBV30, the J call TRBJ1-1; D unresolved. Looked up from germline, CDR1 is GTSNPN and CDR2 is SVGIG (reference sequence). Trimming removed 7 bases at V and 6 bases at J, with 12 bases between. The CDR3 is 11 amino acids. This CDR3 reads CAYETLAEAFF. The CDR3, as DNA: TGTGCCTATGAGACTCTGGCTGAAGCTTTCTTT. The complete variable domain, with remaining parts taken from reference TRBV30 and TRBJ1-1, reads SQTIHQWPATLVQPVGSPLSLECTVEGTSNPNLYWYRQAAGRGLQLLFYSVGIGQISSEVPQNLSASRPQDRQFILSSKKLLLSDSGFYLCAYETLAEAFFGQGTRLTVV.

In its sample, this clone was seen a few times. Distinct nucleotide sequences in the sample also encode this CDR3. V is TRBV4-1 and J is TRBJ1-6; D perhaps matches TRBD1 (5 bases). V was shortened by 0 bases and J by 3 bases, with 12 bases between the two germline ends. The CDR3 contains 17 residues. CDR1 is MGHRA, CDR2 YSYEKL, per germline. In DNA form, the CDR3 reads TGCGCCAGCAGCCAAGAAGAGGGGAGGCTCTATAATTCACCCCTCCACTTT. It encodes CASSQEEGRLYNSPLHF.

This clone was counted a few times. The chain links TRBV7-8 to TRBJ2-5, with unresolved D. This CDR3 is 15 amino acids long. Germline CDR1 is SGHVS and CDR2 is FQNEAQ. Trimming cost V 1 base and J 1 base, with 10 bases left between them. CDR3 in amino acids: CASSLVSLSQETQYF. The CDR3 nucleotides are TGTGCCAGCAGCTTAGTCTCGTTATCCCAAGAGACCCAGTACTTC.

The chain employs TRBV7-9 and TRBJ1-5; 9 nucleotides line up with TRBD1. The V segment lost 4 bases and the J segment 3 bases; nucleotides outside the gene matches: 7. This CDR3 is 16 amino acids long. CDR1 SEHNR and CDR2 FQNEAQ come from the germline V gene (reference sequence). CDR3 in DNA: TGTGCCAGCAGCTCCTCCGGGACAGGGTTCAATCAGCCCCAGCATTTT. Protein: CASSSSGTGFNQPQHF.

The gene calls are TRBV6-1 and TRBJ1-1; D not resolved. There are 12 residues in the CDR3. Trimming shortened V by 2 bases and J by 10 bases, and 11 bases separated the two germline ends. Germline loops: CDR1 MNHNS, CDR2 SASEGT. The chain's CDR3 is CASSESGPRAFF. In DNA form, the CDR3 reads TGTGCCAGCAGTGAATCTGGCCCTAGAGCTTTCTTT.

V is TRBV3-1 (or the pseudogene TRBV3-2) and J is TRBJ1-2; 9 bases match TRBD1. J gave up 2 bases and V 3 bases, and 4 bases lay outside the gene matches. CDR1 is LGHDT, CDR2 YNNKEL, per germline (reference sequence). CDR3 length equals 15 residues. The CDR3 bases are TGTGCCAGCAGCCACGGGACAGGGAGCAACTATGGCTACACCTTC. Its translation: CASSHGTGSNYGYTF.

The chain couples TRBV9 to TRBJ1-2, with TRBD1 identical over 8 bases. Germline values: CDR1 SGDLS, CDR2 YYNGEE. The J segment lost 8 bases and the V segment lost 2 bases, leaving 2 bases of the junction unmatched. The CDR3 has 12 residues. As DNA, the CDR3 is TGTGCCAGCAGCGTCCAGGGGGCCGGCTACACCTTC. Protein product: CASSVQGAGYTF.

The V and J genes are TRBV30 and TRBJ2-2; maybe TRBD1 (5 bases). Looked up from germline, CDR1 is GTSNPN and CDR2 is SVGIG (reference sequence). The CDR3 has 13 amino acids. Deletions cut 8 bases from V and 1 base from J, with 11 bases between. This CDR3 reads CAIRQKNTGELFF. The CDR3 DNA reads TGTGCCATCCGACAGAAGAACACCGGGGAGCTGTTTTTT. Filled out from reference TRBV30 and TRBJ2-2, the complete variable domain reads SQTIHQWPATLVQPVGSPLSLECTVEGTSNPNLYWYRQAAGRGLQLLFYSVGIGQISSEVPQNLSASRPQDRQFILSSKKLLLSDSGFYLCAIRQKNTGELFFGEGSRLTVL.

J is TRBJ1-1 and V is TRBV2; 10 bases are shared with TRBD1. Germline loops: CDR1 SNHLY, CDR2 FYNNEI. With 4 bases clipped from V and 5 bases from J, the junction kept 7 bases outside the gene matches. The CDR3 loop spans 15 amino acids. The CDR3 reads CASSAWDRGGTEAFF. CDR3 nucleotides: TGTGCCAGCAGTGCCTGGGACAGGGGAGGAACTGAAGCTTTCTTT.

This chain connects TRBV2 to TRBJ2-2, with 9 bases that match TRBD1. Germline values: CDR1 SNHLY, CDR2 FYNNEI. The CDR3 totals 17 residues. Unmatched junction bases numbered 8, after V lost 6 bases and J lost 0 bases. Here the CDR3 reads CASSKTRQGANTGELFF. As DNA, the CDR3 is TGTGCCAGCAGCAAAACGCGACAGGGGGCGAACACCGGGGAGCTGTTTTTT.

V and J are TRBV7-9 and TRBJ2-4; 7 nucleotides match TRBD1. V shed 1 base, J shed 0 bases, and the junction held 6 bases outside the gene matches. Germline CDR1 SEHNR, CDR2 FQNEAQ (reference sequence). This CDR3 comprises 17 residues. The CDR3 region is CASSLDRGPLAKNIQYF. The CDR3 coding sequence is TGTGCCAGCAGCTTAGATAGGGGGCCCTTAGCCAAAAACATTCAGTACTTC.

This chain connects TRBV23-1 to TRBJ1-2, with D perhaps TRBD1 (6 bases). TRBV23-1 is flagged as an ORF with uncertain function. CDR3 length: 17 amino acids. Trimming removed 3 bases from V and 1 base from J, with 18 bases in between. CDR3 nucleotides: TGCGCCAGCAGTCACCCGGAGACAGGCCACCATAACTATGGCTACACCTTC. Its protein is CASSHPETGHHNYGYTF.

As to this clone: The identical CDR3 is also encoded by other nucleotide sequences in the sample. The J gene is TRBJ1-1, the V gene TRBV11-3; D ambiguous. The V gene lost 3 bases and the J gene lost 2 bases, with 7 bases spanning the gap. The CDR3 is 13 amino acids. Germline V gene sequence: CDR1 SGHNT, CDR2 YENEEA. The CDR3 reads CASSFTRNTEAFF. Written as DNA, the CDR3 is TGTGCCAGCAGCTTTACCAGAAACACTGAAGCTTTCTTT.

The gene calls are TRBV11-1 and TRBJ2-7; 7 positions match TRBD1. Germline values: CDR1 SGHAT, CDR2 FQDESV (reference sequence). Trimming took 8 bases from V and 4 from J; bases not matched to a gene: 8. The CDR3 spans 13 residues. CDR3 bases: TGTGCCAGCTCAGAACAGGGGAGATACGAGCAGTACTTC. Translating gives CASSEQGRYEQYF.

The chain is built from TRBV27 and TRBJ2-7, with D possibly being TRBD2 (6 bases). CDR3 size: 13 residues. V was cut by 6 bases and J by 5 bases, with 14 bases left in between. Per germline, CDR1 MNHEY and CDR2 SMNVEV (reference sequence). The CDR3 nucleotides read TGTGCCAGCAGGCGGGGCTTCTCGGACGAGCAGTACTTC. Amino acid sequence: CASRRGFSDEQYF.

J is TRBJ2-6 and V is TRBV20-1; possible D gene TRBD1, 5 bases. The germline gives CDR1 DFQATT, CDR2 SNEGSKA (reference sequence). The V end lost 3 bases, the J end lost 0 bases, and 12 bases lay between the germline ends. This CDR3 is 16 amino acids long. CDR3: CSASAGPSSGANVLTF. The CDR3 bases are TGCAGTGCTAGTGCAGGGCCCAGCTCTGGGGCCAACGTCCTGACTTTC.

In this sample, this clone turned up a few times. J is TRBJ1-1 and V is TRBV19; D possibly corresponds to TRBD1 (6 bases). In germline, CDR1 is LNHDA, CDR2 SQIVND (reference sequence). Trimming shortened V by 3 bases and J by 0 bases, and 11 bases separated the two germline ends. This CDR3 contains 15 residues. CDR3 sequence (DNA): TGTGCCAGTAGTATCGCAGGACAGCTGAACACTGAAGCTTTCTTT. Its protein is CASSIAGQLNTEAFF.

This chain links TRBV18 with TRBJ2-5; D may be TRBD2 (6 bases). V gave up 0 bases and J gave up 5 bases, with 16 bases separating them. The CDR3 loop spans 16 amino acids. Germline values: CDR1 KGHSH, CDR2 LQKENI. The CDR3 region has the DNA TGTGCCAGCTCACCACCCGGGGGAGCTTTGGCGGAGACCCAGTACTTC. It specifies CASSPPGGALAETQYF. Looking up the rest from reference TRBV18 and TRBJ2-5 gives the full variable domain: NAGVMQNPRHLVRRRGQEARLRCSPMKGHSHVYWYRQLPEEGLKFMVYLQKENIIDESGMPKERFSAEFPKEGPSILRIQQVVRGDSAAYFCASSPPGGALAETQYFGPGTRLLVL.